A single sample is the source of the 28 T cell receptor beta chains below, sequenced in a study of cytomegalovirus exposure and HLA in healthy donors. The PCR employed 60 Vbeta primers together with 13 Jbeta primers. Some clones are missing from TCRdb's copy, which holds only in-frame ones; the method was immunoSEQ multiplex PCR. The table records about 180,000 clones, roughly 82% of them present only once. The sample taken for sequencing was PBMCs. The receptor source for this set is a man aged 40-55 years in good health and CMV-seronegative.

The chain is built from TRBV5-1 and TRBJ2-1; perhaps TRBD2 as D (6 bases). Germline V gene sequence: CDR1 SGHRS, CDR2 YFSETQ. Trimming pared 5 bases from V and 10 bases from J, leaving 10 bases between. The CDR3 is 11 residues long. CDR3 sequence: CASRSGREQFF. CDR3 coding DNA: TGCGCCAGCAGGAGTGGGAGGGAGCAGTTCTTC.

Here the CDR3 DNA reads TGTGCCAGCAGTTACGAGGGCGCCTCCTACGAGCAGTACTTC. Protein: CASSYEGASYEQYF. The V call is TRBV6-6, the J call TRBJ2-7; weak D call: TRBD2 (5 bases). The CDR3 consists of 14 residues. Germline V gene lookup returns CDR1 MNHNY and CDR2 SVGAGI (reference sequence). Trimming took off 2 bases at V and 0 bases at J, with 8 bases between the two ends.

V and J are TRBV6-1 and TRBJ2-7; the D gene is possibly TRBD2 (6 bases). The CDR3 totals 13 residues. Germline CDR1 and CDR2: MNHNS and SASEGT. V shed 2 bases and J shed 1 base, with 6 bases lying between them. CDR3 protein: CASSERESYEQYF. The CDR3 DNA reads TGTGCCAGCAGTGAACGGGAGTCCTACGAGCAGTACTTC.

This clone came up a few times. This chain uses TRBV12-5 with TRBJ2-7; D is unresolved. Germline assignment: CDR1 LGHNT and CDR2 FRNRAP. With 2 bases removed from V and 3 bases from J, the gap between germline ends came to 5 bases. The CDR3 length is 12 residues. CDR3 nucleotide sequence: TGTGCTAGTGGTTTGCCCCGCTACGAGCAGTACTTC. Encoded protein: CASGLPRYEQYF.

This clone was observed a few times. A read error may produce the germline difference seen at one junction end. This chain connects TRBV27 to TRBJ1-3; 9 positions agree with TRBD1. Germline CDR1 is MNHEY and CDR2 is SMNVEV (reference sequence). There are 15 residues in the CDR3. The CDR3 sequence: CASSLSRDRVDTIYF. The CDR3 DNA is TGTGCCAGCAGTCTATCCCGGGACAGGGTGGACACCATATATTTT.

This clone was seen a handful of times. The chain carries TRBV5-5 and TRBJ1-1; D possibly corresponds to TRBD1 (5 bases). The CDR3 length is 14 residues. Trimming took 3 bases from V and 0 from J, leaving 9 bases between them. Germline CDR1 reads SGHKS; CDR2 reads YYEKEE (reference sequence). The CDR3 DNA is TGTGCCAGCAGCTCGGGACTTATGAACACTGAAGCTTTCTTT. It specifies CASSSGLMNTEAFF.

The J gene is TRBJ1-1, the V gene TRBV6-6; TRBD1 matches 7 bases. CDR3 length: 16 residues. V gave up 6 bases and J gave up 1 base; unmatched junction bases: 11. Looked up from germline, CDR1 is MNHNY and CDR2 is SVGAGI (reference sequence). Here the CDR3 reads CASSPSLAGGNTEAFF. In nucleotides, the CDR3 is TGTGCCAGCAGCCCCTCCTTGGCAGGGGGGAACACTGAAGCTTTCTTT.

The chain links TRBV6-1 to TRBJ1-2, with D perhaps matching TRBD1 (5 bases). The germline CDR1 and CDR2 sequences are MNHNS and SASEGT. The CDR3 is 14 amino acids. Trimming cost V 2 bases and J 2 bases, with 9 bases left between them. The CDR3: CASSETGGNYGYTF. CDR3 sequence (DNA): TGTGCCAGCAGTGAAACTGGGGGGAACTATGGCTACACCTTC.

The chain is built from TRBV19 and TRBJ2-5; 8 bases line up with TRBD2. The CDR3 has 13 residues. CDR1 LNHDA and CDR2 SQIVND come from the germline V gene (reference sequence). Trimming cost V 7 bases and J 4 bases; bases outside gene matches: 5. CDR3 amino acids: CASTGGAPETQYF. CDR3 sequence (DNA): TGTGCCAGTACCGGGGGGGCTCCAGAGACCCAGTACTTC. The variable domain in full, with the rest retrieved from reference TRBV19 and TRBJ2-5, is DGGITQSPKYLFRKEGQNVTLSCEQNLNHDAMYWYRQDPGQGLRLIYYSQIVNDFQKGDIAEGYSVSREKKESFPLTVTSAQKNPTAFYLCASTGGAPETQYFGPGTRLLVL.

The chain is built from TRBV29-1 and TRBJ2-3; 10 bases are a match to TRBD1. The CDR3 has 16 amino acids. Germline trimming cut 5 bases from V and 1 base from J; bases unmatched to any gene: 9. Germline V gene lookup returns CDR1 SQVTM and CDR2 ANQGSEA. The CDR3 region has the DNA TGCAGCGTTCAAAGGGGGACAGGGGTAGGCACAGATACGCAGTATTTT. Protein product: CSVQRGTGVGTDTQYF.

This chain connects TRBV6-6 to TRBJ2-7; 12 nucleotides align to TRBD2. This CDR3 contains 15 residues. Germline trimming cut 3 bases from V and 5 bases from J; bases unmatched to any gene: 5. Looked up from germline, CDR1 is MNHNY and CDR2 is SVGAGI (reference sequence). CDR3 sequence reads: CASSYSGLAGDEQYF. The CDR3 DNA reads TGTGCCAGCAGTTATTCGGGACTAGCGGGCGACGAGCAGTACTTC.

This rearrangement joins TRBV18 to TRBJ2-3; 8 nucleotides agree with TRBD2. In germline, CDR1 is KGHSH, CDR2 LQKENI. The CDR3 is made up of 16 amino acids. J gave up 1 base and V 2 bases, and 5 bases lay outside the gene matches. The CDR3 region is CASSPLRRGGTDTQYF. The DNA of the CDR3 is TGTGCCAGCTCACCATTACGGCGGGGGGGCACAGATACGCAGTATTTT.

This chain joins TRBV13 and TRBJ1-3, with 9 bases matching TRBD1. The CDR3 covers 16 residues. Trimming removed 7 bases from V and 0 bases from J; junction bases left unmatched: 7. The V gene's germline CDR1 is PRHDT and CDR2 FYEKMQ (reference sequence). CDR3 in amino acids: CASMGQGLRSGNTIYF. CDR3 DNA sequence: TGTGCCAGCATGGGACAGGGTCTTCGCTCTGGAAACACCATATATTTT.

The chain recombines TRBV7-3 with TRBJ2-1, with 11 bases fitting TRBD1. The CDR3 sequence is 16 residues long. Germline assignment: CDR1 SGHTA and CDR2 FQGTGA. Losses at the gene ends were 5 bases for V and 6 bases for J; bases not matched to a gene: 9. CDR3 DNA sequence: TGTGCCAGCAGCAAATCCGGGACAGGGGGACGCAATGAGCAGTTCTTC. Translating it yields CASSKSGTGGRNEQFF.

This clone is a singleton in its sample. The chain links TRBV13 to TRBJ2-2, with 8 bases that match TRBD2. The V gene end was trimmed by 5 bases and the J gene end by 3 bases; junction bases not matched to a gene: 14. CDR1 and CDR2 (germline): PRHDT, FYEKMQ (reference sequence). The CDR3 extends over 18 amino acids. CDR3 residues: CASSTRAWRGDDTGELFF. CDR3 DNA sequence: TGTGCCAGCAGCACCCGAGCCTGGCGGGGGGATGACACCGGGGAGCTGTTTTTT.

CDR3 sequence: CASSPPERGWAGELFF. In DNA, the CDR3 is TGTGCCAGCTCACCACCGGAAAGGGGTTGGGCCGGGGAGCTGTTTTTT. This chain joins TRBV18 and TRBJ2-2; tentative D call: TRBD1 (5 bases). The CDR3 loop spans 16 amino acids. Germline CDR1 reads KGHSH; CDR2 reads LQKENI. The V gene lost 0 bases and the J gene lost 6 bases, with 14 bases spanning the gap.

V usage is TRBV29-1 and J usage is TRBJ2-1; 7 nucleotides align to TRBD2. Per germline, CDR1 SQVTM and CDR2 ANQGSEA. V shed 3 bases, J shed 4 bases, and the junction held 9 bases outside the gene matches. The CDR3 sequence is 15 residues long. The CDR3: CSVEGWGGRYNEQFF. The CDR3 nucleotides read TGCAGCGTTGAGGGGTGGGGGGGACGATACAATGAGCAGTTCTTC.

This rearrangement joins TRBV30 to TRBJ2-7; TRBD1 aligns across 8 bases. The CDR3 extends over 18 amino acids. In germline, CDR1 is GTSNPN, CDR2 SVGIG (reference sequence). The junction had 16 bases not matched to a gene; V was cut back by 0 bases and J by 3 bases. CDR3 loop: CAWSVLAGRGPRDYEQYF. The CDR3 nucleotides are TGTGCCTGGAGTGTTTTAGCAGGCAGGGGGCCGAGGGACTACGAGCAGTACTTC.

V usage is TRBV30 and J usage is TRBJ1-1; TRBD1 is a possible D gene (6 bases). Germline values: CDR1 GTSNPN, CDR2 SVGIG (reference sequence). The V end lost 3 bases, the J end lost 0 bases, and 14 bases lay between the germline ends. This CDR3 spans 15 amino acids. In DNA form, the CDR3 reads TGTGCCTGGAGGAGGGGGGGCGGCATGAACACTGAAGCTTTCTTT. Translation gives CAWRRGGGMNTEAFF.

The genes are TRBV5-1 and TRBJ2-1; D is perhaps TRBD1 (6 bases). The CDR3 consists of 14 residues. Between the trimmed V and J ends, which lost 2 bases and 2 bases, there was a span of 8 bases. Germline values: CDR1 SGHRS, CDR2 YFSETQ. This CDR3 reads CASSLQGAYNEQFF. DNA for the CDR3: TGCGCCAGCAGCTTACAGGGCGCCTACAATGAGCAGTTCTTC.

The rearrangement joins TRBV10-3 to TRBJ1-1; the D gene is possibly TRBD1 (6 bases). The V gene lost 6 bases and the J gene lost 3 bases, with 11 bases spanning the gap. This CDR3 is built from 13 residues. CDR1 and CDR2 from the germline V gene are ENHRY and SYGVKD. The CDR3 DNA sequence: TGTGCCATCAGGGGGGGGCAGCACACTGAAGCTTTCTTT. Translation gives CAIRGGQHTEAFF.

This chain uses TRBV28 with TRBJ2-1; 9 bases agree with TRBD2. V dropped 7 bases and J dropped 5; count of bases not matched to a gene: 3. This CDR3 region has 13 residues. Germline CDR1 MDHEN, CDR2 SYDVKM. In DNA form, the CDR3 reads TGTGCCAGCACGCGGGGGGGAGACAATGAGCAGTTCTTC. Translation gives CASTRGGDNEQFF. Full variable domain (missing parts from reference TRBV28 and TRBJ2-1): DVKVTQSSRYLVKRTGEKVFLECVQDMDHENMFWYRQDPGLGLRLIYFSYDVKMKEKGDIPEGYSVSREKKERFSLILESASTNQTSMYLCASTRGGDNEQFFGPGTRLTVL.

The chain combines TRBV28 with TRBJ2-7, with TRBD1 identical over 8 bases. Trimming took 6 bases from V and 6 from J; bases not matched to a gene: 13. Germline V lookup: CDR1 MDHEN, CDR2 SYDVKM. CDR3 length: 15 residues. The CDR3 loop is CASSSQGTGSTEQYF. The CDR3 coding sequence is TGTGCCAGCAGCTCCCAGGGGACAGGATCTACCGAGCAGTACTTC.

V and J are TRBV7-3 and TRBJ2-1, with 8 bases that match TRBD2. CDR1 is SGHTA and CDR2 is FQGTGA in the germline V gene. This CDR3 region has 16 residues. V shed 4 bases, J shed 6 bases, and the junction held 11 bases outside the gene matches. The CDR3 here is CASSSSGGGGLNEQFF. The CDR3 region has the DNA TGTGCCAGCAGCTCGTCGGGAGGGGGGGGTCTCAATGAGCAGTTCTTC.

The chain combines TRBV11-2 with TRBJ2-7; D ambiguous. CDR3 length: 13 residues. CDR1 is SGHAT and CDR2 is FQNNGV in the germline V gene. V was clipped by 4 bases and J by 2 bases, with 9 bases between them. The CDR3 loop reads CASSWRGPYEQYF. The CDR3 DNA reads as TGTGCCAGCAGCTGGAGAGGCCCCTACGAGCAGTACTTC.

The chain combines TRBV19 with TRBJ2-1, with 8 bases fitting TRBD2. From germline, CDR1 is LNHDA and CDR2 SQIVND (reference sequence). The CDR3 runs to 17 residues. The V and J ends lost 1 base and 9 bases, in that order; junction bases with no gene match: 14. CDR3 protein: CASSIARVGRGLGEQFF. Written as DNA, the CDR3 is TGTGCCAGTAGTATAGCCCGAGTCGGGAGGGGGTTAGGTGAGCAGTTCTTC.

This chain links TRBV7-3 with TRBJ2-7; D unresolved. From germline, CDR1 is SGHTA and CDR2 FQGTGA. The CDR3 is 14 amino acids. Trimming took off 5 bases at V and 3 bases at J, with 14 bases between the two ends. The CDR3 loop is CASSPTQDHYEQYF. As DNA, the CDR3 is TGTGCCAGCAGCCCGACACAAGATCACTACGAGCAGTACTTC.

This chain links TRBV7-9 with TRBJ2-1, with D possibly TRBD1 on 5 matching bases. The length of the CDR3 is 16 residues. From germline, CDR1 is SEHNR and CDR2 FQNEAQ (reference sequence). Trimming pared 1 base from V and 0 bases from J, leaving 10 bases between. The CDR3 loop reads CASSLDYRPSYNEQFF. CDR3 DNA: TGTGCCAGCAGCTTAGATTACAGGCCCTCCTACAATGAGCAGTTCTTC.